The rows below give T cell receptor beta chains drawn from one sample of a study of lung T cells in sarcoidosis with Löfgren's syndrome. TCRdb recomputed calls from the reads with MiXCR, one row per CDR3 protein. The table has more than 8,000 distinct CDR3 sequences, 20% seen once. Specimen: CD4+ T cells from bronchoalveolar lavage. These receptor sequences come from a human donor with sarcoidosis (Löfgren's syndrome or another form), or a control subject (not recorded which). Both conserved end residues are part of each CDR3. A D gene is named only where the DNA matches it firmly. For some rows the clone size is stated as once, few or many, or as a class when expanded; others skip it.

D,size,J,length,V,DNA,CDR3
TRBD1,medium-sized,TRBJ1-2,13,TRBV15,TGTGCCACCAGCAGAGATGGGACAGTCGGCTACACCTTC,CATSRDGTVGYTF
NA,many,TRBJ2-7,15,TRBV7-9,TGTGCCAGCAGCTTAGATGGGGCAGAATGGAACGAGCAGTACTTC,CASSLDGAEWNEQYF
NA,NA,TRBJ2-3,17,TRBV9,TGTGCCAGCAGCGTTCAATCGCGGGGCATGCCTGCAGATACGCAGTATTTT,CASSVQSRGMPADTQYF
NA,many,TRBJ1-1,15,TRBV9,TGTGCCAGCAGCCTGAGTAATACCCTGAACACTGAAGCTTTCTTT,CASSLSNTLNTEAFF
NA,many,TRBJ1-3,13,TRBV18,TGTGCCAGCTCACCCAGCTCTGGAAACACCATATATTTT,CASSPSSGNTIYF
NA,many,TRBJ2-7,14,TRBV28,TGTGCCAGCAGCTATCAAGGGAAGTACTACGAGCAGTACTTC,CASSYQGKYYEQYF
TRBD1,many,TRBJ1-5,16,TRBV2,TGTGCCAGCAGGGGCCGACAGGGTTATAGCAATCAGCCCCAGCATTTT,CASRGRQGYSNQPQHF
NA,many,TRBJ1-5,15,TRBV27,TGTGCCAGCAGTCGGTTCCGGGTCGGCAATCAGCCCCAGCATTTT,CASSRFRVGNQPQHF
NA,NA,TRBJ2-5,14,TRBV28,TGTGCCGACAGTTTGGCAGCCCCGGGGGAGACCCAGTACTTC,CADSLAAPGETQYF
TRBD1,medium-sized,TRBJ2-5,14,TRBV10-2,TGCGCCAGCAGGCCGACAGGGAACCAAGAGACCCAGTACTTC,CASRPTGNQETQYF
NA,medium-sized,TRBJ1-1,13,TRBV7-2,TGTGCCAGCAGCCGGGCCCTAAACACTGAAGCTTTCTTT,CASSRALNTEAFF
NA,many,TRBJ1-2,17,TRBV19,TGTGCCAGTAGTACGTTCTTCTCCGACAGGATATCTTCTGGCTACACCTTC,CASSTFFSDRISSGYTF
NA,many,TRBJ2-1,14,TRBV7-9,TGTGCCAGCAGCTTAGTAGGAGGTAGCGCTGAGCAGTTCTTC,CASSLVGGSAEQFF
NA,large,TRBJ1-5,19,TRBV24-1,TGTGCCACCAGTGTCCGGACACCGACAGGCTCATATAGCAATCAGCCCCAGCATTTT,CATSVRTPTGSYSNQPQHF
NA,medium-sized,TRBJ1-3,15,TRBV28,TGTGCCAGCAGTCTCGGGCCATACTCTGGAAACACCATATATTTT,CASSLGPYSGNTIYF
NA,many,TRBJ2-1,16,TRBV24-1,TGTGCCACCAGTGATTTAGGGTGGAGCTCCTACAATGAGCAGTTCTTC,CATSDLGWSSYNEQFF
NA,many,TRBJ2-7,13,TRBV5-8,TGTGCCAGCAGGCTGACAGGCTCCTACGAGCAGTACTTC,CASRLTGSYEQYF
TRBD2,many,TRBJ2-5,17,TRBV20-1,TGCAGTGCTAGAGACGCGGGACTAGCGGGGGGGGGCGAGACCCAGTACTTC,CSARDAGLAGGGETQYF
NA,many,TRBJ2-2,16,TRBV7-9,TGTGCCAGCAGCTCCGGGACATCGGGGTTCTCCGGGGAGCTGTTTTTT,CASSSGTSGFSGELFF
NA,few,TRBJ2-1,17,TRBV5-6,TGTGCCAGCAGCTTGGTAAAAGGGCACTATCCTTACAATGAGCAGTTCTTC,CASSLVKGHYPYNEQFF
NA,many,TRBJ2-2,14,TRBV11-2,TGTGCCAGCAGCGAAAGTAGCTTCCCCGGGGAGCTGTTTTTT,CASSESSFPGELFF
NA,NA,TRBJ2-1,12,TRBV5-6,TGTGCCAGCAGCCAGACAGTCAATGAGCAGTTCTTC,CASSQTVNEQFF
TRBD2,many,TRBJ2-3,13,TRBV28,TGTGCCATCTCTAGCGGATTCACAGATACGCAGTATTTT,CAISSGFTDTQYF
TRBD1,NA,TRBJ2-7,14,TRBV5-1,TGCGCCAGCAGCGGGACAGTTAGACCCTACGAGCAGTACTTC,CASSGTVRPYEQYF
NA,many,TRBJ2-3,16,TRBV2,TGTGCCAGCAGTCGCCTTCAGGGGCCTAGCACAGATACGCAGTATTTT,CASSRLQGPSTDTQYF
NA,NA,TRBJ2-7,16,TRBV16,TGTGCCAGCAGCCAATTGTCGGGACCTAGACAAAAAGAGCAGTACTTC,CASSQLSGPRQKEQYF
NA,medium-sized,TRBJ2-1,11,TRBV6-2/TRBV6-3,TGTGCCAGCAGTTTTGGAGGGGGCTTGTTCTTC,CASSFGGGLFF
TRBD1,many,TRBJ2-7,14,TRBV6-1,TGTGCCAGCAGCGCCGCACAGGGGACCTACGAGCAGTACTTC,CASSAAQGTYEQYF
NA,few,TRBJ1-1,16,TRBV9,TGTGCCAGCAGCGTAGTAGACAGCTTCATGAACACTGAAGCTTTCTTT,CASSVVDSFMNTEAFF
TRBD1,medium-sized,TRBJ2-3,16,TRBV5-1,TGCGCCAGCAGTTCAACAGGGGGCCGAGGCACAGATACGCAGTATTTT,CASSSTGGRGTDTQYF
TRBD2,few,TRBJ2-1,23,TRBV19,TGTGCCAGTAGTACCCCACGGGGGACCCTCGGGACTAGCGGGGCCAGGTCCTACAATGAGCAGTTCTTC,CASSTPRGTLGTSGARSYNEQFF
NA,NA,TRBJ1-2,12,TRBV29-1,TGCAGCGTTGAGAAGACGGACTATGGCTACACCTTC,CSVEKTDYGYTF
NA,many,TRBJ1-1,13,TRBV7-2,TGTGCCAGCAGCCTGACAGAGAACACTGAAGCTTTCTTT,CASSLTENTEAFF
NA,medium-sized,TRBJ2-3,15,TRBV4-3,TGCGCCAGCAGCCAAGCCGGTACGGGAGCAGATACGCAGTATTTT,CASSQAGTGADTQYF
TRBD1,many,TRBJ2-2,12,TRBV29-1,TGCAGCGGGGGGACAGGCACCGGGGAGCTGTTTTTT,CSGGTGTGELFF
NA,many,TRBJ1-5,13,TRBV19,TGTGCCAGTAGTCCCTCAGGGAGACAGCCCCAGCATTTT,CASSPSGRQPQHF
NA,medium-sized,TRBJ2-3,15,TRBV6-1,TGTGCCAGCAGTGAAAGTAGGAGCGGTGGGGATACGCAGTATTTT,CASSESRSGGDTQYF
TRBD1,many,TRBJ2-3,13,TRBV6-1,TGTGCCAGCCGCGGACAGGGCACAGATACGCAGTATTTT,CASRGQGTDTQYF
NA,many,TRBJ2-5,12,TRBV18,TGTGCCAGCTCACCTACGGAAGAGACCCAGTACTTC,CASSPTEETQYF
NA,many,TRBJ2-7,15,TRBV20-1,TGCAGTGCTCGGAGCGGCTTTTCGGAATCCTACGAGCAGTACTTC,CSARSGFSESYEQYF
NA,medium-sized,TRBJ2-3,14,TRBV11-2,TGTGCCAGCAGCCCGCGGAGGAGCACAGATACGCAGTATTTT,CASSPRRSTDTQYF
NA,few,TRBJ2-5,13,TRBV11-1,TGTGCCAGCAGCCTCGCCAGGCAAGAGACCCAGTACTTC,CASSLARQETQYF
NA,many,TRBJ1-2,15,TRBV7-9,TGTGCCAGCAGCTTTATCGAAACAGGGAATTCTGGCTACACCTTC,CASSFIETGNSGYTF
NA,NA,TRBJ2-7,16,TRBV6-2/TRBV6-3,TGTGCCAGCAGTTACTCGGGGCAGGGTTCTACTTACGAGCAGTACTTC,CASSYSGQGSTYEQYF
NA,many,TRBJ1-2,12,TRBV20-1,TGCAGTGCTAGAGAGGTTACCTATGGCTACACCTTC,CSAREVTYGYTF
NA,many,TRBJ1-2,15,TRBV3-1,TGTGCCAGCAGCCTTCTTGGGGGAGGTCCGTATGGCTACACCTTC,CASSLLGGGPYGYTF
TRBD1,many,TRBJ2-7,14,TRBV20-1,TGCAGTGCTAGAAGGACAGGGGATCTATACGAGCAGTACTTC,CSARRTGDLYEQYF
NA,NA,TRBJ1-2,15,TRBV18,TGTGCCAGCTCACCAATCCCAGAAGCTAACTATGGCTACACCTTC,CASSPIPEANYGYTF
TRBD2,many,TRBJ2-3,15,TRBV19,TGTGCCAGTCGATCTGGGGGAGGGGCGGCAGATACGCAGTATTTT,CASRSGGGAADTQYF
NA,medium-sized,TRBJ1-5,13,TRBV7-8,TGTGCCAGCAGCTTAGCTGAGGGTCAGCCCCAGCATTTT,CASSLAEGQPQHF
TRBD2,NA,TRBJ2-1,13,TRBV20-1,TGCAGCCCGACTAGCGCCGCCTACAGTGAGCAGTTCTTT,CSPTSAAYSEQFF
NA,many,TRBJ1-1,14,TRBV5-1,TGCGCCAGCAGCTTGGTTCAGGGGAACACTGAAGCTTTCTTT,CASSLVQGNTEAFF
TRBD2,medium-sized,TRBJ2-1,15,TRBV7-9,TGTGCCAGCAGCTCCTTCCTAGCGGCCCACAATGAGCAGTTCTTC,CASSSFLAAHNEQFF
NA,many,TRBJ1-2,16,TRBV7-2,TGTGCCAGCAGCTTATCCCGACAGACCTCTAACTATGGCTACACCTTC,CASSLSRQTSNYGYTF
TRBD1,many,TRBJ2-2,17,TRBV11-2,TGTGCCAGCAGCTTATTTTGGGGACAGGGGTACGCCGGGGAGCTGTTTTTT,CASSLFWGQGYAGELFF